These 17 T cell receptor beta chains were all obtained from the same sample, sequenced in a study of blood T cells in healthy people across ages. It was with a sample-barcoded 5' primer and a J-beta primer mix that a second PCR of roughly 7 to 12 cycles was run. One entry per CDR3 protein, called by TCRdb with MiXCR from the 5' RACE reads. The table includes approximately 360,000 distinct CDR3 sequences, 45% to 65% detected once. Sample: blood. Every receptor here comes from a man in his sixties in good health.

This clonotype has ten or more counts. The chain employs TRBV7-3 and TRBJ2-3, with TRBD2 as a possible D gene (5 bases). Trimming took off 5 bases at V and 0 bases at J, with 6 bases between the two ends. Per the germline V gene, CDR1 is SGHTA and CDR2 is FQGTGA. CDR3 length equals 13 residues. CDR3 sequence: CASSSGSTDTQYF. CDR3 sequence (DNA): TGTGCCAGCAGCAGCGGAAGCACAGATACGCAGTATTTT.

The rearrangement uses TRBV5-1 and TRBJ2-3, with D tentatively TRBD2 (6 bases). The CDR3 spans 17 residues. Germline V gene lookup returns CDR1 SGHRS and CDR2 YFSETQ. V was shortened by 4 bases and J by 0 bases, with 18 bases between the two germline ends. CDR3 in amino acids: CASSRNTGGSSTDTQYF. The CDR3 DNA reads TGCGCCAGCAGCCGGAATACCGGGGGTAGCAGCACAGATACGCAGTATTTT.

The chain is built from TRBV10-2 and TRBJ2-7, with D perhaps matching TRBD2 (6 bases). V lost 3 bases to trimming and J lost 2 bases, with 20 bases between them. CDR1 and CDR2 from the germline V gene are WSHSY and SAAADI. The CDR3 covers 17 residues. The CDR3 DNA is TGCGCCAGCAGTGATGGCCTAGGGACGGGGGTTGCCTACGAGCAGTACTTC. Residues: CASSDGLGTGVAYEQYF.

The chain uses TRBV27 and TRBJ1-1; 10 bases are a match to TRBD1. Germline V gene data show CDR1 as MNHEY and CDR2 as SMNVEV (reference sequence). The CDR3 covers 16 residues. With V trimmed by 5 bases and J by 0 bases, 6 bases remained unmatched. The DNA for the CDR3 is TGTGCCAGCAGTCCTTCGGGACAGGGGTTGAACACTGAAGCTTTCTTT. Its translation: CASSPSGQGLNTEAFF.

The CDR3 protein is CSADRVTYNEQYF. CDR3 nucleotides: TGCAGTGCGGACAGGGTTACCTACAATGAGCAGTACTTC. The chain couples TRBV20-1 to TRBJ2-1, with TRBD1 identical over 8 bases. TRBJ2-7 matches the DNA end more closely, so the J call is doubtful. Looked up from germline, CDR1 is DFQATT and CDR2 is SNEGSKA (reference sequence). This CDR3 has 13 amino acids.

J is TRBJ1-1 and V is TRBV5-4, with unresolved D. This CDR3 comprises 14 residues. The V end lost 2 bases, the J end lost 1 base, and 9 bases lay between the germline ends. Germline lookup yields CDR1 SGHNT and CDR2 YYREEE (reference sequence). CDR3 nucleotide sequence: TGTGCCAGCAGCTTTACGGGCAGGAACACTGAAGCTTTCTTT. This encodes CASSFTGRNTEAFF.

The chain couples TRBV6-2 or TRBV6-3 to TRBJ2-7; 9 nucleotides match TRBD1. V gave up 8 bases and J gave up 2 bases; unmatched junction bases: 4. Per germline, CDR1 MNHEY and CDR2 SVGEGT. The CDR3 sequence is 13 residues long. The DNA of the CDR3 is TGTGCCAGCCGGACAGGGGCGGCCTACGAGCAGTACTTC. Translating it yields CASRTGAAYEQYF.

The chain links TRBV29-1 to TRBJ1-2; tentative D call: TRBD1 (5 bases). CDR1 is SQVTM and CDR2 is ANQGSEA in the germline V gene. V dropped 4 bases and J dropped 6 bases, with 15 bases sitting between them. The CDR3 is 13 residues long. The CDR3 here is CSVVGQGINGYTF. CDR3 DNA: TGCAGCGTTGTAGGGCAGGGAATAAATGGCTACACCTTC.

The V call is TRBV20-1, the J call TRBJ2-7; 10 bases map to TRBD2. Looked up from germline, CDR1 is DFQATT and CDR2 is SNEGSKA (reference sequence). The CDR3 totals 15 residues. V shed 8 bases and J 5 bases; nucleotides not matched to a gene: 15. As DNA, the CDR3 is TGCAGTCTGACTGCCGGGCTAGCGGGGGACGACGAGCAGTACTTC. This sequence encodes CSLTAGLAGDDEQYF.

This chain links TRBV7-2 with TRBJ2-5, with 13 positions matching TRBD2. Germline assignment: CDR1 SGHTA and CDR2 FQGNSA. Trimming removed 5 bases from V and 2 bases from J; junction bases left unmatched: 5. The CDR3 spans 16 residues. Here the CDR3 reads CASSPGLAGLQETQYF. In DNA form, the CDR3 reads TGTGCCAGCAGCCCGGGACTAGCGGGGTTACAAGAGACCCAGTACTTC.

This clonotype was found a few times. The chain couples TRBV5-1 to TRBJ2-7; 10 bases line up with TRBD2. CDR1 is SGHRS, CDR2 YFSETQ, per germline. V gave up 4 bases and J gave up 0 bases; unmatched junction bases: 4. The CDR3 runs 15 residues. The DNA of the CDR3 is TGCGCCAGCAGCCTAACTAGCGGGGCCTCCTACGAGCAGTACTTC. Translated, it gives CASSLTSGASYEQYF.

This chain uses TRBV12-3 or TRBV12-4 with TRBJ2-5; 7 bases fit TRBD1. Trimming removed 7 bases from V and 5 bases from J; junction bases left unmatched: 7. This CDR3 spans 13 amino acids. As DNA, the CDR3 is TGTGCCAGCACCGGGACAGCACGCGAGACCCAGTACTTC. Its translation: CASTGTARETQYF.

V and J are TRBV24-1 and TRBJ2-2; no reliable D call. CDR3 length: 14 amino acids. Trimming pared 4 bases from V and 4 bases from J, leaving 9 bases between. Per germline, CDR1 KGHDR and CDR2 SFDVKD. CDR3 in DNA: TGTGCCACCAGTGAGGGCAGGCCCACCGGGGAGCTGTTTTTT. Residues: CATSEGRPTGELFF.

There are a few counts of this clonotype. The DNA of the CDR3 is TGCAGTGCAAGACAGGGCCCCTCGTACATTCAGTACTTC. It encodes CSARQGPSYIQYF. The chain recombines TRBV20-1 with TRBJ2-4; 7 nucleotides align to TRBD1. This CDR3 spans 13 amino acids. CDR1 and CDR2 (germline): DFQATT, SNEGSKA (reference sequence). V trimming: 6 bases; J trimming: 8 bases; junction bases outside the gene matches: 10.

This sequence joins TRBV5-8 and TRBJ1-2; D remains unclear. V lost 0 bases and J 3 bases, leaving 12 bases between the germline ends. The CDR3 is 15 amino acids. Germline V gives CDR1 SGHTS, CDR2 YDEGEE. CDR3 DNA: TGTGCCAGCAGCTTGGCCCAGGCCGCCTACTATGGCTACACCTTC. Translated, it gives CASSLAQAAYYGYTF.

This clonotype was picked up one time. A junction end diverges from the germline sequence, so it may reflect a read error. V gene TRBV5-1 combines with J gene TRBJ2-5; TRBD2 matches 13 bases. The CDR3 extends over 16 amino acids. Germline CDR1 is SGHRS and CDR2 is YFSETQ. The CDR3 DNA sequence: TGCGCCAGCAGCTACTCCCCGGGACTAGCGGGGTCAGGAAAGGACTTC. It codes for CASSYSPGLAGSGKDF.

The rearrangement uses TRBV18 and TRBJ1-1; maybe TRBD1 (5 bases). This CDR3 is built from 17 residues. Germline CDR1 KGHSH, CDR2 LQKENI. V gave up 6 bases and J gave up 1 base, with 21 bases separating them. The CDR3 spells CASSLRDEPRRNTEAFF. Here the CDR3 DNA reads TGTGCCAGCTCTCTCCGGGACGAACCCCGGAGGAACACTGAAGCTTTCTTT.